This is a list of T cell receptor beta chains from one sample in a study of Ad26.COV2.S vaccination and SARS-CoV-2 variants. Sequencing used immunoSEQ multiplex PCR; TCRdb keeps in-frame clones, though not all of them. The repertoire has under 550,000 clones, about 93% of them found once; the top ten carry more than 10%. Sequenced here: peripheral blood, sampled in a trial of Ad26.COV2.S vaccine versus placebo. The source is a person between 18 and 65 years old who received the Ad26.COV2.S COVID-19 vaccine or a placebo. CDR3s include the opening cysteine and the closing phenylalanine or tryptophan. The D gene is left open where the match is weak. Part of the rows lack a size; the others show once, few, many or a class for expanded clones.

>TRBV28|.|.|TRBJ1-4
TGTGCCAGCTATTATAATGAAAAACTGTTTTTT
CASYYNEKLFF
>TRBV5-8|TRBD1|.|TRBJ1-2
TGTGCCAGCACGGGACAGGGGGACTATGGCTACACCTTC
CASTGQGDYGYTF
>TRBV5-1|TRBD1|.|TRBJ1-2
TGCGCCAGCAGCTTGGTAGCAGGGGGCAATGGCTACACCTTC
CASSLVAGGNGYTF
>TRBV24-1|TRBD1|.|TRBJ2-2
TGTGCCACCAGTGACATGACAGGGAAATACTCGGGCACCGGGGAGCTGTTTTTT
CATSDMTGKYSGTGELFF
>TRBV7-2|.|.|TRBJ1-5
TGTGCCAGCGGTTCCCGGAGTCAGCCCCAGCATTTT
CASGSRSQPQHF
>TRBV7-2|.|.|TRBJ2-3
TGTGCCAGCAGCTTAGGCAGGGAAGACACAGATACGCAGTATTTT
CASSLGREDTDTQYF
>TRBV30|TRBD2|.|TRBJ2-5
TGTGCCGTCGTAGGGCTAGCGGGATATGGGACCCAGTACTTC
CAVVGLAGYGTQYF
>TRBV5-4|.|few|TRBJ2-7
TGTGCCAGCAGCTTCGGCGGGCTGAGCTCCTACGAGCAGTACTTC
CASSFGGLSSYEQYF
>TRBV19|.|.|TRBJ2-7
TGTGCCAGTAGCAACAATCCCTCTTCTAAGGACGAGCAGTACTTC
CASSNNPSSKDEQYF
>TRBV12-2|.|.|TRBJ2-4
TGTGCAAGTCGCTTACAGGACTACCTCATAGCCAAAAACATTCAGTACTTC
CASRLQDYLIAKNIQYF
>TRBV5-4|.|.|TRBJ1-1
TGTGCCAGCAGTCATGCGCTCGTCGGGGCCACTGAAGCTTTCTTT
CASSHALVGATEAFF
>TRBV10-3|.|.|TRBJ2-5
TGTGCCATCGGGGCAACGGTGGTAGCAGAGACCCAGTACTTC
CAIGATVVAETQYF
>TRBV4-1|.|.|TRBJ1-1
TGCGCCAGCAGCCAAGAACCCCGGATCACTGAAGCTTTCTTT
CASSQEPRITEAFF
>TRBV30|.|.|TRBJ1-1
TGTGCCTGGACGTTTCCCCCGAACACTGAAGCTTTCTTT
CAWTFPPNTEAFF
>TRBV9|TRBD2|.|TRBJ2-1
TGTGCCAGCAGCGTATCGGGAGGCCCCTCCTACAATGAGCAGTTCTTC
CASSVSGGPSYNEQFF
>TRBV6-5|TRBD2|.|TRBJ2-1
TGTGCCACCTCCCAAATCGCGGGGGGGTATGGTGAGCAGTTCTTC
CATSQIAGGYGEQFF
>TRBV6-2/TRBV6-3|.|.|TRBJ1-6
TGTGCCAGCAGTGGACCTCGGGGCCAGAGCTCCTATAATTCACCCCTCCACTTT
CASSGPRGQSSYNSPLHF
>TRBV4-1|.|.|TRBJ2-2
TGCGCCAGCAGCGCCGGGACGGCGAACACCGGGGAGCTGTTTTTT
CASSAGTANTGELFF
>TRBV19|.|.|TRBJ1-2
TGTGCCAGTAGTATAGCAGGAATTGGTGGCTACACCTTC
CASSIAGIGGYTF
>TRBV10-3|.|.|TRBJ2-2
TGTGCCATCTTGGTGAACACCGGGGAGCTGTTTTTT
CAILVNTGELFF
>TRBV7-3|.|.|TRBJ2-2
TGTGCCAGCAGCTTTCGGGCCGGGGAGCTGTTTTTT
CASSFRAGELFF
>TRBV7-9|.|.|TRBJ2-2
TGTGCCAGCAGCTTAGCTGGGGGGTCGAACACCGGGGAGCTGTTTTTT
CASSLAGGSNTGELFF
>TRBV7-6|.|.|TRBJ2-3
TGTGCCAGCAGCTTAAGCCGGCAGGGTGGAGATACGCAGTATTTT
CASSLSRQGGDTQYF
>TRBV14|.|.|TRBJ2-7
TGTGCCAGCAGCCAAGATTTGGTCACCTACGAGCAGTACTTC
CASSQDLVTYEQYF
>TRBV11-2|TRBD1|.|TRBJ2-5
TGTGCCAGCAGCTTCTCAGGGGGCGAGACCCAGTACTTC
CASSFSGGETQYF
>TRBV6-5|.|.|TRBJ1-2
TGTGCCAGCAGTAATAACTATGGCTACACCTTC
CASSNNYGYTF
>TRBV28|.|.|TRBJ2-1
TGTGCCAGCAGTTACCGGACTAAGAGCAATGAGCAGTTCTTC
CASSYRTKSNEQFF
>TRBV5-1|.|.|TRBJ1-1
TGCGCCAGCAGCCCGGACCGCGGGACTGAAGCTTTCTTT
CASSPDRGTEAFF
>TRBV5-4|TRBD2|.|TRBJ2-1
TGTGCCAGCAGCTTGAGACTAGCGGGAAACAATGAGCAGTTCTTC
CASSLRLAGNNEQFF
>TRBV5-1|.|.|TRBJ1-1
TGCGCCAGCAGCCAAGGGATGGACACTGAAGCTTTCTTT
CASSQGMDTEAFF
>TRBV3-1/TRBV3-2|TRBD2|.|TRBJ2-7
TGTGCCAGCAGCCAAGCGGGAGGGCCCGACGAGCAGTACTTC
CASSQAGGPDEQYF
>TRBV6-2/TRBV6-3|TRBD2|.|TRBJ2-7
TGTGCCAGCAGTGTAGCGGGAAACGAGCACGAGCAGTACTTC
CASSVAGNEHEQYF
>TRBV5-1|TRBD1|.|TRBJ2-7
TGCGCCAGCAGCGTCAGGACAGGGGAGTACGAGCAGTACTTC
CASSVRTGEYEQYF
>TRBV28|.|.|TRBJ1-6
TGTGCCAGCAGCCGCGAGGATGATAATTCACCCCTCCACTTT
CASSREDDNSPLHF
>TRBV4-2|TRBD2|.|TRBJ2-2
TGTGCCAGCAGCCAACTAGCGGCGAACACCGGGGAGCTGTTTTTT
CASSQLAANTGELFF
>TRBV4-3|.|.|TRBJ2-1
TGCGCCAGCAGCACCCAGTGGGGAAGCTCCTACAATGAGCAGTTCTTC
CASSTQWGSSYNEQFF
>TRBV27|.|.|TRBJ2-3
TGTGCCAGCAGTTTATCTACGTTAGGTCGAAGCACAGATACGCAGTATTTT
CASSLSTLGRSTDTQYF
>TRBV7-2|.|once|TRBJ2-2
TGTGCCAGCAGCTTAACCGGTATGGGGACCGGGGAGCTGTTTTTT
CASSLTGMGTGELFF
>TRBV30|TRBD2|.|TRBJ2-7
TGTGCCTGGGGTCCCCTAGCGGGGTTTTCCTACGAGCAGTACTTC
CAWGPLAGFSYEQYF
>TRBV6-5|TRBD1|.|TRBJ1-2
TGTGCCAGCACTACAGGGGGCCCGAACTATGGCTACACCTTC
CASTTGGPNYGYTF
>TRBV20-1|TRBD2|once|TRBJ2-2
TGCAGTGCTAGTAGGGAGGGCCGAGGCACCGGGGAGCTGTTTTTT
CSASREGRGTGELFF
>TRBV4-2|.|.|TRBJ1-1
TGTGCCAGCAGCCAAGTAATGGGGGCCACTGAAGCTTTCTTT
CASSQVMGATEAFF
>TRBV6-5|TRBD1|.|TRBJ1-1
TGTGCCAGCAGCCTCCTAGGGGGCGTAGGTGAAGCTTTCTTT
CASSLLGGVGEAFF
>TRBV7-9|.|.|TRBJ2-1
TGTGCCAGCAGCTTAGAAGCCGGGACAATCAATGAGCAGTTCTTC
CASSLEAGTINEQFF
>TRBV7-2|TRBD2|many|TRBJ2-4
TGTGCCAGCAGCGACGGACTAGCGATAAACATTCAGTACTTC
CASSDGLAINIQYF
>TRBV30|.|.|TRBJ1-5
TGTGCCTGGAGTCAGGGCCTCGACCCCTTTTATAGCAATCAGCCCCAGCATTTT
CAWSQGLDPFYSNQPQHF
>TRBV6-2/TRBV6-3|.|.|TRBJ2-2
TGTGCCAGCAGTTACTCCTTTCAGGTACGGACAGAGAACACCGGGGAGCTGTTTTTT
CASSYSFQVRTENTGELFF
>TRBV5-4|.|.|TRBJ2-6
TGTGCCAGCTCCGGGGGGGCCAACGTCCTGACTTTC
CASSGGANVLTF
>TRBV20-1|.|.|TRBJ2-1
TGCAGTGCGCAACTGGGCAATGAGCAGTTCTTC
CSAQLGNEQFF
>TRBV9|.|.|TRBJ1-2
TGTGCCAGCAGCGTAGATCTGGGGGCGTATGGCTACACCTTC
CASSVDLGAYGYTF
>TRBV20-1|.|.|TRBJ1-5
TGCAGTGCTAGTCTCAGCCATAGCAATCAGCCCCAGCATTTT
CSASLSHSNQPQHF
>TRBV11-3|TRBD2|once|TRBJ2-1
TGTGCCAGCAGCTTGGGACTAGCGGGAGGGGAATACAATGAGCAGTTCTTC
CASSLGLAGGEYNEQFF
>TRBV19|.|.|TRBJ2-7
TGTGCCAGTAGTGCCTCCTTGGGGGGCGAGCAGTACTTC
CASSASLGGEQYF
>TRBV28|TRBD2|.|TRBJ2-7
TGTGCCAGCACCCAAGGCGGCGGGAGTTACTACGAGCAGTACTTC
CASTQGGGSYYEQYF
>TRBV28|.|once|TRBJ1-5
TGTGCCAGCAGCTTTACAGGGTATAGCAATCAGCCCCAGCATTTT
CASSFTGYSNQPQHF